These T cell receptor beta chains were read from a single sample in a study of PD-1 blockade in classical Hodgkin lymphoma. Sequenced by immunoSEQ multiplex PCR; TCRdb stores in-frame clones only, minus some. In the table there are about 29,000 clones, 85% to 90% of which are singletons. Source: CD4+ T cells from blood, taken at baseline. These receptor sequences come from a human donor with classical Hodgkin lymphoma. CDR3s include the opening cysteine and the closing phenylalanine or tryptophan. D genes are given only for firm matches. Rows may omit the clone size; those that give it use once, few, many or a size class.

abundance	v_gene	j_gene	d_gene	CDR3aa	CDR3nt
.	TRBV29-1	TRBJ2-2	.	CSVVVEAAANTGELFF	TGCAGCGTTGTCGTAGAAGCGGCCGCGAACACCGGGGAGCTGTTTTTT
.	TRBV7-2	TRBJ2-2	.	CASSLQGSNTGELFF	TGTGCCAGCAGCTTACAGGGTTCGAACACCGGGGAGCTGTTTTTT
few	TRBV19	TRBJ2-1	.	CASTDFGEQFF	TGTGCCAGTACCGACTTTGGTGAGCAGTTCTTC
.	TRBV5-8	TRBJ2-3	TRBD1	CASSLGQGSPDTQYF	TGTGCCAGCAGCTTGGGACAGGGTTCGCCAGATACGCAGTATTTT
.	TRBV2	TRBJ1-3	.	CASSPSSSGNTIYF	TGTGCCAGCAGCCCCAGTTCCTCTGGAAACACCATATATTTT
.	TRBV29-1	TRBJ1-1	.	CSVDGPENTEAFF	TGCAGCGTTGATGGACCTGAGAACACTGAAGCTTTCTTT
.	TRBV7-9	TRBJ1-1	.	CASSPPGVNTEAFF	TGTGCCAGCAGCCCACCCGGGGTGAACACTGAAGCTTTCTTT
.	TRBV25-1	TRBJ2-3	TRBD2	CASSGIAGVTDTQYF	TGTGCCAGCAGCGGTATAGCGGGAGTTACAGATACGCAGTATTTT
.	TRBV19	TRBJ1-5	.	CASRAGSNQPQHF	TGTGCCAGTAGGGCAGGAAGCAATCAGCCCCAGCATTTT
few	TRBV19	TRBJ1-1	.	CASSSRGDTEAFF	TGTGCCAGTAGTTCAAGAGGGGATACTGAAGCTTTCTTT
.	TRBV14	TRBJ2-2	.	CASSRQAGQFTGELFF	TGTGCCAGCAGTCGACAGGCCGGACAGTTCACCGGGGAGCTGTTTTTT